This T cell receptor beta chain was captured in a study of blood T cells in healthy people across ages. Turning to the study itself: Through template switching, about one barcoded beta molecule was captured per two T cells, as measured in model experiments. The study, taken as a whole, reports: Greater diversity and more naive CD4+ cells were seen in long-lived donors than in aged donors. As naive T cell percentage varied, TCR beta diversity correlated strongly with it.

V was clipped by 3 bases and J by 1 base, with 9 bases between them. The CDR3 covers 14 residues. From germline, CDR1 is MNHEY and CDR2 SMNVEV (reference sequence). Ranging in age from about 6 to 95, the donors were healthy Caucasian individuals from Russia. With a J-beta primer mix and a sample-barcoded 5' primer, a second PCR ran 7 to 11 cycles. TCRdb re-analysed the 5' RACE reads in MiXCR, keeping a single row per CDR3 protein. The sample lists hundreds of thousands of distinct CDR3 sequences; around three fifths were seen once. For this clonotype: Its antigen remains unidentified.

The material sequenced was blood. The chain joins TRBV27 to TRBJ1-2; D is possibly TRBD1 (5 bases). This receptor was taken from a man aged 35 to 55 in good health. The CDR3 sequence is CASSLRGFNYGYTF. DNA of the CDR3: TGTGCCAGCAGTTTGAGGGGCTTTAACTATGGCTACACCTTC.